A selection of T cell receptor beta chains follows, all from one sample in a study of Graves' ophthalmopathy and Graves' hyperthyroidism. TCRdb recomputed calls from the multiplex PCR reads with MiXCR, one row per CDR3 protein. The sample has 300,000 to 400,000 distinct CDR3 sequences, 15% to 20% seen once. The sample consisted of peripheral blood. These receptors were taken from an adult man with Graves' ophthalmopathy. CDR3s include the opening cysteine and the closing phenylalanine or tryptophan. Fields, in order: clone size, J gene, V gene, D gene, CDR3 DNA, CDR3 protein. The D gene is left open where the match is weak. Only part of the rows carry a size: once, few, many, or a class if the clone is expanded.

many	TRBJ2-7	TRBV12-3/TRBV12-4	.	TGTGCCAGCAGTGCTCAGGGGCACGAGCAGTACTTC	CASSAQGHEQYF
many	TRBJ2-7	TRBV19	TRBD2	TGTGCCAGTAGTTCCGGGACTAGCGGGAACTTGTACGAGCAGTACTTC	CASSSGTSGNLYEQYF
many	TRBJ2-5	TRBV12-3/TRBV12-4	.	TGTGCCAGCAGTAGCGACGTGTACCAAGAGACCCAGTACTTC	CASSSDVYQETQYF
many	TRBJ2-2	TRBV6-5	TRBD2	TGTGCCAGCAGTTACTTCGGGGGGGACACCGGGGAGCTGTTTTTT	CASSYFGGDTGELFF
many	TRBJ1-5	TRBV19	TRBD1	TGTGCCAGTATCCCCGCAGGGGGGAGCAATCAGCCCCAGCATTTT	CASIPAGGSNQPQHF
many	TRBJ2-1	TRBV11-2	.	TGTGCCAGCAGGGAACACAGGAGCTCCTACAATGAGCAGTTCTTC	CASREHRSSYNEQFF
many	TRBJ2-2	TRBV2	.	TGTGCCAGCAGTCCAACATACACCGGGGAGCTGTTTTTT	CASSPTYTGELFF
.	TRBJ1-2	TRBV6-5	.	TGTGCCAGCAGTTACTCGAGTAGCGAGGGGTACACCTTC	CASSYSSSEGYTF
.	TRBJ1-6	TRBV6-1	TRBD1	TGTGCCAGCAGACCGGGACAGGGTCGAAATTCACCCCTCCACTTT	CASRPGQGRNSPLHF
many	TRBJ2-7	TRBV30	TRBD1	TGTGCCTGGAGGTTACAGGGGTCCTACGAGCAGTACTTC	CAWRLQGSYEQYF
many	TRBJ2-7	TRBV6-2/TRBV6-3	TRBD1	TGTGCCAGCACCAAACTCCGGGACAGGGGCTACGAGCAGTACTTC	CASTKLRDRGYEQYF
many	TRBJ1-5	TRBV4-3	.	TGCGCCAGCAGCCAAGATCGGGGGCAGCCCCAGCATTTT	CASSQDRGQPQHF
few	TRBJ2-4	TRBV2	.	TGTGCCAGCAGTGCCGACAGCTCAAAGAACATTCAGTACTTC	CASSADSSKNIQYF
many	TRBJ1-1	TRBV5-1	.	TGTGCCAGCAGCTTAGGGCCAAACACTGAAGCTTTCTTT	CASSLGPNTEAFF
.	TRBJ1-1	TRBV6-1	.	TGTGCCAGCAGTCCCCGGTTGGGTAAAGCTTTCTTT	CASSPRLGKAFF
many	TRBJ1-1	TRBV28	.	TGTGCCAGCAGTCCCCCTTTGGTGAACACTGAAGCTTTCTTT	CASSPPLVNTEAFF
many	TRBJ2-2	TRBV6-1	TRBD2	TGTGCCAGCAGTCTAGCGGGGGGGAGGGCCGGGGAGCTGTTTTTT	CASSLAGGRAGELFF
many	TRBJ2-3	TRBV6-5	.	TGTGCCAGCAGTTACTCTGGGACTAGCACAGATACGCAGTATTTT	CASSYSGTSTDTQYF
many	TRBJ2-4	TRBV6-1	TRBD2	TGTGCCAGCAGCCCCACACTAGCGGGGGGCCTGGCAGCCAAAAACATTCAGTACTTC	CASSPTLAGGLAAKNIQYF
many	TRBJ2-5	TRBV11-2	.	TGTGCCAGCAGCTTAGAGGGGGGGAGGTTGGGCGCAGGGGGAACCCAGTACTTC	CASSLEGGRLGAGGTQYF
many	TRBJ2-7	TRBV30	TRBD2	TGTGCCTGGAGTGATGGAGCGGGAGCCTACGAGCAGTACTTC	CAWSDGAGAYEQYF
many	TRBJ2-7	TRBV18	.	TGTGCCAGCTCATCCGGGACATTGGGGCGGGAGCAGTACTTC	CASSSGTLGREQYF
many	TRBJ1-2	TRBV5-5	.	TGTGCCAGCAGCTTCGGCCAGACGTATGGCTACACCTTC	CASSFGQTYGYTF
.	TRBJ1-2	TRBV27	.	TGTGCCAGCAGTTTAAAGTCCCAGACAGGCGCCTCTAACTATGGCTACACCTTC	CASSLKSQTGASNYGYTF
many	TRBJ1-1	TRBV29-1	.	TGCAGCGTTGATGGCGGACGAGGCACTGAAGCTTTCTTT	CSVDGGRGTEAFF
.	TRBJ2-7	TRBV6-5	TRBD2	TGTGCCAGCAGTTACCGGACTAGCGGGGACTACGAGCAGTACTTC	CASSYRTSGDYEQYF
many	TRBJ2-5	TRBV12-3/TRBV12-4	TRBD2	TGTGCCAGCAGCCAAGTAGCGGGGTCCTTAAAAGAGACCCAGTACTTC	CASSQVAGSLKETQYF
many	TRBJ2-5	TRBV15	TRBD2	TGTGCCACCAGCAGAGACCCCGGCGAGCGGGGGGTATTTGCGGAGGCCCAGTACTTC	CATSRDPGERGVFAEAQYF
many	TRBJ2-5	TRBV7-6	TRBD1	TGTGCCAGCAGCTTAGAGGCCAAGACAGGGGGCGCGGAGACCCAGTACTTC	CASSLEAKTGGAETQYF
once	TRBJ1-1	TRBV6-5	.	TGTGCCAGCAGTTACTCGACAACTGAAGCTTTCTTT	CASSYSTTEAFF
many	TRBJ1-5	TRBV6-4	TRBD1	TGTGCCAGCAGCGGTCGCAACAGGGGAGGCGGCAATCAGCCCCAGCATTTT	CASSGRNRGGGNQPQHF
many	TRBJ1-2	TRBV4-1	.	TGCGCCAGCAGCCAAGTCTTCCCAACCGGCCCTACAACCTATGGCTACACCTTC	CASSQVFPTGPTTYGYTF
many	TRBJ2-2	TRBV5-1	.	TGCGCCAGTTCCCTTGGACCGGGTAACGCCGGGGAGCTGTTTTTT	CASSLGPGNAGELFF
many	TRBJ1-1	TRBV9	.	TGTGCCAGCAGCGTAGCGGGTAACGGTGAAGCTTTCTTT	CASSVAGNGEAFF
.	TRBJ1-2	TRBV19	.	TGTGCCAGTAGTCAACAACAGAGCTATGGCTACACCTTC	CASSQQQSYGYTF
many	TRBJ2-5	TRBV19	TRBD1	TGTGCCCGCCATTCTAGGGGGCTGGACGGTGAGACCCAGTACTTC	CARHSRGLDGETQYF
many	TRBJ2-5	TRBV5-1	TRBD1	TGCGCCAGCAGCGGGGGACAGGGGATCCAAGAGACCCAGTACTTC	CASSGGQGIQETQYF
many	TRBJ2-7	TRBV5-8	TRBD1	TGTGCCAGCAGCTTGGGCCGGACAGGGCTGGACGAGCAGTACTTC	CASSLGRTGLDEQYF
many	TRBJ2-5	TRBV7-8	.	TGTGCCAGCAGCTTAAGGGGTAGCTTAGGGGCCCAGTACTTC	CASSLRGSLGAQYF
many	TRBJ1-1	TRBV7-8	.	TGTGCCAGCAGCTTCGGCTCTGAAGCTTTCTTT	CASSFGSEAFF
few	TRBJ2-7	TRBV19	.	TGTGCCAGTAGTATAGACTTCGGTAGTGAGGAGCAGTACTTC	CASSIDFGSEEQYF
many	TRBJ1-2	TRBV20-1	TRBD1	TGCAGTGCTACCGGGACAGCTAACTATGGCTACACCTTC	CSATGTANYGYTF
.	TRBJ1-5	TRBV28	.	TGTGCCAGCAGTTTATGGGCCAGTAGCAATCAGCCCCAGCATTTT	CASSLWASSNQPQHF
many	TRBJ1-1	TRBV6-2/TRBV6-3	.	TGTGCCAGCAGCCTCGCTACTAGTGAAGCTTTCTTT	CASSLATSEAFF
many	TRBJ2-5	TRBV6-2/TRBV6-3	.	TGTGCCAGCAGGCAGACGGGATCTGGGGAGACCCAGTACTTC	CASRQTGSGETQYF
few	TRBJ2-7	TRBV11-2	TRBD2	TGTGCCAGAAGCTCAGGGACTAGCGGGCGAACCGCGACCTACGAGCAGTACTTC	CARSSGTSGRTATYEQYF
many	TRBJ1-1	TRBV20-1	.	TGCAGTGCTCGGGACACCCGGGGGACTGAAGCTTTCTTT	CSARDTRGTEAFF
many	TRBJ1-4	TRBV30	.	TGTGCCTGGAGTGTGGGGGTGGCTAATGAAAAACTGTTTTTT	CAWSVGVANEKLFF
many	TRBJ1-1	TRBV28	.	TGTGCCAGCAGCGGGCCGGCGGGGGTCGAAACTGAAGCTTTCTTT	CASSGPAGVETEAFF
many	TRBJ2-5	TRBV4-1	TRBD2	TGCGCCAGCAGCCATTCGACTAGCGGATGGGAGACCCAGTACTTC	CASSHSTSGWETQYF
many	TRBJ2-4	TRBV2	.	TGTGCCAGCAATGGTAGGACGGATAAAAACATTCAGTACTTC	CASNGRTDKNIQYF
.	TRBJ1-2	TRBV6-1	.	TGTGCCAGCAGTGAATTCCCGGGAAGAACTGCCTATGGCTACACCTTC	CASSEFPGRTAYGYTF
many	TRBJ1-2	TRBV28	.	TGTGCCAGCAGTTTAGGAAGTGGCTACACCTTC	CASSLGSGYTF
many	TRBJ2-7	TRBV6-1	TRBD1	TGTGCCAGCACGGGGACAGGGCCATGGCTCGCGCAGTACTTC	CASTGTGPWLAQYF
.	TRBJ2-7	TRBV7-8	.	TGTGCCAGCAGACACGGGGAGTCCTACGAGCAGTACTTC	CASRHGESYEQYF
.	TRBJ1-1	TRBV7-9	.	TGTGCCAGCAGCCCCAGAGGCTACACTGAAGCTTTCTTT	CASSPRGYTEAFF
once	TRBJ2-5	TRBV7-1	TRBD1	TGTGCCAGCAGTACCCGCCAGAGAGACAGGGGGCGGATACCCGGTTTGGAGACCCAGTACTTC	CASSTRQRDRGRIPGLETQYF